The sequence of this T cell receptor beta chain was determined in a study of T cell repertoires in cytomegalovirus infection. At the level of the study: Recently described HLA-C-restricted plus well-studied HLA-B-restricted CMV epitopes were used. Based on public TCR beta signatures, there were indications of CMV infection and of a matching HLA type.

Concerning this clonotype: Its specificity is unknown.

The ends lost 1 base at V and 5 bases at J; junction bases unmatched: 7. There are 15 residues in the CDR3. Germline-derived CDR1 and CDR2 are MDHEN and SYDVKM. Using its own MiXCR run on the reads, TCRdb lists one record per CDR3 protein. The data contain some 130,000 distinct CDR3 sequences, around 32% of them singletons. The study's findings and limits: Based on cumulative public TCR beta family frequency, carriers of CMV plus the relevant HLA were identified. HLA-C-restricted, CMV-specific TCR beta clonotypes were dominant ex vivo.

The rearrangement links TRBV28 to TRBJ2-7; 8 bases are shared with TRBD2. The source material was CD8+ T cells from cultured PBMCs, sampled from culture after CMV antigen stimulation. The TCR was taken from a human donor in good health (CMV status not recorded). Some clones in this sample may be carry-over from other donors' samples. CDR3 protein: CASSLSIAGGDEQYF. CDR3 coding DNA: TGTGCCAGCAGTTTATCGATCGCGGGGGGAGACGAGCAGTACTTC.